This T cell receptor beta chain was profiled in a study of cytomegalovirus exposure and HLA in healthy donors. As for the study in general: Later, an analysis reported that the 120 or so validation repertoires had used the same platform as the approximately 600 first-cohort repertoires.

The donors belonged to the approximately 120-subject validation cohort, separate from the approximately 700-subject first cohort. Profiled with immunoSEQ multiplex PCR; TCRdb holds only in-frame clones, not every one. In the table there are tens of thousands of clones, about 95% of which are singletons. Of note for this clone: What it binds is unknown.

Study-level points and caveats: It was reportedly the case that the classifier diagnosed cytomegalovirus status with high specificity and sensitivity.

The sequence was obtained from a woman in her late teens or twenties in good health and CMV-seronegative. The sequencing sample was made of PBMCs.

The CDR3 reads CASSPRGGSYEQYF. As DNA, the CDR3 is TGTGCCAGTAGTCCACGGGGGGGTTCCTACGAGCAGTACTTC. V and J are TRBV19 and TRBJ2-7, with 8 bases fitting TRBD2. This CDR3 is 14 amino acids long. Trimming cost V 5 bases and J 1 base; bases outside gene matches: 4. Germline CDR1 reads LNHDA; CDR2 reads SQIVND (reference sequence).